The entry below describes one TCR beta chain. Its target antigen remains unknown. It has no much larger one-base neighbor in the sample; base qualities were not kept. Taken from the germline V gene (reference sequence), the CDR1 and CDR2 loops are LNHDA and SQIVND. V drops 6 bases and J drops 8 bases, leaving 16 bases in between. The CDR3, cysteine through phenylalanine, is 14 amino acids long. The only DNA kept is the CDR3, 42 bases in frame from the first base. The sample originates from a study of blood T cell repertoires in COVID-19 (dated by TCRdb to about 2020). Background on the whole study: Samples covering the acute and convalescent phases of COVID-19 were provided by collaborators in the United States, Italy and Spain. The prospective study material was composed of cDNA or gDNA derived from T cells, B-cell-depleted T cells, or PBMCs. The dataset comprised deeply sampled blood TCRbeta repertoires from subjects exposed to, actively infected with, or recovered from COVID-19. A freely available public database, intended as a resource for researchers studying the immune response to SARS-CoV-2, is where the repertoires were released. The samples were drawn from two sources: the first 160 participants of the ongoing ImmuneRACE study, and 1,000 to 1,500 subjects contributed by 6 global collaborators. A de-identified subject ID, COVID-19 status, age in years and sex were almost always included in the sample metadata. HLA class I and class II types, where available, came from metadata supplied by the sample provider rather than from assay-based typing.

At one collaborating source in Seattle, patients were enrolled during active infection and were followed longitudinally through the course of disease. Each collaborating institution followed its own protocols to collect whole blood in K2EDTA tubes. For TCRbeta analysis, collaborators shipped samples as frozen whole blood, isolated PBMCs, or DNA extracted from either of those sample types. Broader findings and caveats from the paper: How much clinical and demographic metadata was included differed by source and by participant, and the metadata was provided uncurated.

The immunoSEQ Assay, a bias-controlled multiplex PCR, was used to amplify TCRbeta CDR3 regions from genomic DNA. The authors' analysis ran thus. The number of nucleated cells in each sample was estimated from the amplification of reference gene primers within the assay. To quantify the absolute abundance of each unique TCRbeta CDR3 rearrangement, sequence reads were collapsed and filtered. For each sample, productive Simpson clonality was calculated by taking the square root of Simpson's diversity index across productive rearrangements. Drawn from immuneACCESS, this table holds only the in-frame rearrangements with V and J called that TCRdb kept. Clones are partly lost; checked studies trace under half to an unresolved V gene and leave the rest unexplained. The V and J calls and clone size were taken over from that table, and D and trimming were inferred from the DNA. For this sample the table gives about 170,000 clones, of which around 85% were detected only once. Under 7.5% of the sample is in the top ten clones.

The receptor chain draws on TRBV19 and TRBJ1-4, with TRBD1 tentatively as D gene (5 bases match). The source material was peripheral blood. The receptor was isolated from a man at least 80 years old with COVID-19, enrolled during active disease. The CDR3 loop reads CASSPTQTAEKLFF. The nucleotide sequence is given as TGTGCCAGTAGCCCGACACAGACAGCAGAAAAACTGTTTTTT.